The clone carrying this TCR beta chain came up a few times. Its antigen is unknown. The V segment lost 0 bases and the J segment 5 bases; nucleotides outside the gene matches: 1. Germline V gives CDR1 SGHNT, CDR2 YYREEE (reference sequence). This CDR3 region has 14 residues. The sample belongs to a study of CD8+ T cells in alopecia areata. Study findings and constraints: Sharing of TCRs across patients appeared less clear than in mice, possibly for HLA-related reasons.

cDNA prepared by RNA extraction and subsequent reverse transcription served as the template for sequencing. Profiling relied on immunoSEQ multiplex PCR, and the TCRdb table lists in-frame clones only, not all of them. The table shows around 190,000 clones, with 56% occurring only once. The TCR comes from a human donor in good health. This chain joins TRBV5-4 and TRBJ2-4; 8 bases align to TRBD1. The specimen sequenced was CD8+ T cells sorted from blood. Here the CDR3 reads CASSLADRENIQYF. In DNA form, the CDR3 reads TGTGCCAGCAGCTTGGCGGACAGGGAAAACATTCAGTACTTC.